Only one count was recorded for the clone carrying this T cell receptor beta chain. The antigen is not known. This sample stems from a study of T cell responses to AZD1222 COVID-19 vaccine. The assay was immunoSEQ multiplex PCR, and TCRdb's table has in-frame clones only and misses some. The table records around 150,000 clones, roughly nine tenths of them present only once. The ends lost 6 bases at V and 5 bases at J; junction bases unmatched: 11. Germline V gives CDR1 MNHEY, CDR2 SVGEGT. CDR3 length: 16 residues. Study-level findings and limits: Two AZD1222 administrations were followed by greater Spike-specific TCR breadth and depth.

The sequence was collected from an adult who received the AZD1222 COVID-19 vaccine. This rearrangement joins TRBV6-2 or TRBV6-3 to TRBJ2-7; 12 nucleotides align to TRBD1. Specimen: peripheral blood, collected 28 days after the second AZD1222 dose. CDR3: CASSQRPGQGANEQYF. CDR3 coding DNA: TGTGCCAGCAGCCAAAGACCGGGACAGGGGGCAAACGAGCAGTACTTC.